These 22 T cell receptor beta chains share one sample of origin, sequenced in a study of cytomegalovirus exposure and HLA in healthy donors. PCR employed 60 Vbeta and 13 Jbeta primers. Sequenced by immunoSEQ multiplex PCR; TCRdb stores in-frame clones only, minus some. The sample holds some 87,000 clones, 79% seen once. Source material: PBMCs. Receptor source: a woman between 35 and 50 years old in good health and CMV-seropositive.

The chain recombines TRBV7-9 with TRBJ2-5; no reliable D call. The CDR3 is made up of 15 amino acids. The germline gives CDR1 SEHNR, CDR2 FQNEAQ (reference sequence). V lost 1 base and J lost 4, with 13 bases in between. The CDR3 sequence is CASSLVAAGRETQYF. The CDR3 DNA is TGTGCCAGCAGCTTAGTGGCAGCAGGTCGAGAGACCCAGTACTTC.

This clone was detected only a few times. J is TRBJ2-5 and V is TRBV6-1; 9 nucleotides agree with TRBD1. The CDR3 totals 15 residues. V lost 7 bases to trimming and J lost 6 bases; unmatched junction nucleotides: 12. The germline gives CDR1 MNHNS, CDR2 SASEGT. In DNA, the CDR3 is TGTGCCAGCACAGAAACAGGGGGCGTCTCAAAGACCCAGTACTTC. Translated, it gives CASTETGGVSKTQYF.

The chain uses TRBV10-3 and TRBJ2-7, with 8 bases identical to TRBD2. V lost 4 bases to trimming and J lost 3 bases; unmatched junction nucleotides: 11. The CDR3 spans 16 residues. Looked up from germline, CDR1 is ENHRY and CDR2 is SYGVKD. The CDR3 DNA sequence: TGTGCCATCAGTGCGGGCGGGGTTGCGGGAGGCTACGAGCAGTACTTC. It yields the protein CAISAGGVAGGYEQYF.

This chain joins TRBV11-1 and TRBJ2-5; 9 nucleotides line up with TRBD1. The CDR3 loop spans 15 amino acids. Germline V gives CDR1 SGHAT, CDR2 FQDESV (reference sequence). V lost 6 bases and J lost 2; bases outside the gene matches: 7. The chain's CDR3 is CASRHPGTGQETQYF. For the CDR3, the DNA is TGTGCCAGCAGACACCCCGGGACAGGGCAAGAGACCCAGTACTTC.

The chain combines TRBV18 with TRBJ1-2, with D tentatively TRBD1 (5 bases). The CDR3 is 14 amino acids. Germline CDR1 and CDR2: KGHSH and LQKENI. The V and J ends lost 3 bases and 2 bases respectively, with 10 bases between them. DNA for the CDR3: TGTGCCAGCTCACCGTCAGGGAAAAACTATGGCTACACCTTC. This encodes CASSPSGKNYGYTF. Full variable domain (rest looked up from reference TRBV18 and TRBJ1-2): NAGVMQNPRHLVRRRGQEARLRCSPMKGHSHVYWYRQLPEEGLKFMVYLQKENIIDESGMPKERFSAEFPKEGPSILRIQQVVRGDSAAYFCASSPSGKNYGYTFGSGTRLTVV.

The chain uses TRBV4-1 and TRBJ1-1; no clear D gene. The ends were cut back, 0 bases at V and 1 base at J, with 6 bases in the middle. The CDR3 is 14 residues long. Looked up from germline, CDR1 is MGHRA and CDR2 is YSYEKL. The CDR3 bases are TGCGCCAGCAGCCAAGAGGGAGGGAACACTGAAGCTTTCTTT. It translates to CASSQEGGNTEAFF.

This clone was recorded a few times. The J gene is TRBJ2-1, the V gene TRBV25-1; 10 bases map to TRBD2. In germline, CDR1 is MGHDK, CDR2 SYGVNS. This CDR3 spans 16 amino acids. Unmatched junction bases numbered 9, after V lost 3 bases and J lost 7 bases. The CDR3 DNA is TGTGCCAGCAGTGACCTGGGCCTAGCGGGAGTTAATGAGCAGTTCTTC. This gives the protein CASSDLGLAGVNEQFF.

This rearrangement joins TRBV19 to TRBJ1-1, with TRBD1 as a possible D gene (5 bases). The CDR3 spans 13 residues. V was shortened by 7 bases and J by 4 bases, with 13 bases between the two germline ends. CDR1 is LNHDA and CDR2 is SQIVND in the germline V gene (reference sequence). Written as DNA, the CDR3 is TGTGCCAGTATACCCGCAGGGCCCACTGAAGCTTTCTTT. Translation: CASIPAGPTEAFF.

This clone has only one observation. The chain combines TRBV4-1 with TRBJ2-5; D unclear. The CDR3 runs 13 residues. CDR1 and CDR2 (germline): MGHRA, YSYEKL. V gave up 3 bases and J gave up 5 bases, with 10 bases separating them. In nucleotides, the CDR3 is TGCGCCAGCAGCCAGAGTTTTTCTGAGACCCAGTACTTC. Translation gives CASSQSFSETQYF.

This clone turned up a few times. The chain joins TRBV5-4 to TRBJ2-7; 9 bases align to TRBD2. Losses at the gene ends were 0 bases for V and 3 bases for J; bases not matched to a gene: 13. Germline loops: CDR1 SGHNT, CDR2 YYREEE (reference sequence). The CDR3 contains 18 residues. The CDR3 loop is CASSLGLAGLPGSYEQYF. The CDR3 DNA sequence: TGTGCCAGCAGCTTGGGTCTAGCGGGACTTCCCGGAAGCTACGAGCAGTACTTC.

As DNA, the CDR3 is TGTGCCAGCAGTGCCCAGGACAGGGGGCTCTCTGGGGCCAACGTCCTGACTTTC. This translates into CASSAQDRGLSGANVLTF. This rearrangement joins TRBV25-1 to TRBJ2-6; 11 nucleotides align to TRBD1. Germline V gene lookup returns CDR1 MGHDK and CDR2 SYGVNS. The CDR3 runs to 18 residues. V lost 4 bases to trimming and J lost 0 bases; unmatched junction nucleotides: 5.

CDR3 nucleotide sequence: TGTGCCAGCCAGATGGACAGGGATGAAAAACTGTTTTTT. Protein product: CASQMDRDEKLFF. J is TRBJ1-4 and V is TRBV6-1, with TRBD1 matching over 8 bases. The CDR3 extends over 13 amino acids. The J segment lost 6 bases and the V segment lost 8 bases, leaving 5 bases of the junction unmatched. Germline V gives CDR1 MNHNS, CDR2 SASEGT.

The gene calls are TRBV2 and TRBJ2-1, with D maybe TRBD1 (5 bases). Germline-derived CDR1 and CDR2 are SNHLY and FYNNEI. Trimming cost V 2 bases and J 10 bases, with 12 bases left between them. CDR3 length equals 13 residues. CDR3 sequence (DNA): TGTGCCAGCAGTGAAACAATTACAGGCGAGCAGTTCTTC. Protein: CASSETITGEQFF.

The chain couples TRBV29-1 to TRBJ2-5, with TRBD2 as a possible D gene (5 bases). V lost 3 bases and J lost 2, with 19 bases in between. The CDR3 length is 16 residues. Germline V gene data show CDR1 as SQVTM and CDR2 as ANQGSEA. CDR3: CSVELEGSIPQETQYF. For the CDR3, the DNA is TGCAGCGTTGAGCTCGAGGGCAGCATCCCTCAAGAGACCCAGTACTTC.

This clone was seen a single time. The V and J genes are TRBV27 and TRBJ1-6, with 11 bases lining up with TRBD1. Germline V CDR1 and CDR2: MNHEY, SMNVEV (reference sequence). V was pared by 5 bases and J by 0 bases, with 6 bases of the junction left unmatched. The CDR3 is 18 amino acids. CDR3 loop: CASSPRTGGLSYNSPLHF. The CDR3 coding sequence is TGTGCCAGCAGTCCACGGACAGGGGGCCTCTCCTATAATTCACCCCTCCACTTT.

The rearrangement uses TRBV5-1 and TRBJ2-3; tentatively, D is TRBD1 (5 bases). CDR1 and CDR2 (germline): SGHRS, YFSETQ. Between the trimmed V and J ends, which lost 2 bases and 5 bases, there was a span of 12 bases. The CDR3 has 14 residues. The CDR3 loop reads CASSLVQGGDTQYF. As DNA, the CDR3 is TGCGCCAGCAGCTTAGTGCAGGGCGGAGATACGCAGTATTTT. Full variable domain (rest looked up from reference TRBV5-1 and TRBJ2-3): KAGVTQTPRYLIKTRGQQVTLSCSPISGHRSVSWYQQTPGQGLQFLFEYFSETQRNKGNFPGRFSGRQFSNSRSEMNVSTLELGDSALYLCASSLVQGGDTQYFGPGTRLTVL.

CDR3 nucleotide sequence: TGTGCCACCGGAATCATCCGGGGAAATGAAAAACTGTTTTTT. The encoded protein is CATGIIRGNEKLFF. This rearrangement joins TRBV15 to TRBJ1-4; no definite D call. Germline CDR1 reads LNHNV; CDR2 reads YYDKDF (reference sequence). This CDR3 is 14 amino acids long. Trimming took 8 bases from V and 5 from J, leaving 15 bases between them.

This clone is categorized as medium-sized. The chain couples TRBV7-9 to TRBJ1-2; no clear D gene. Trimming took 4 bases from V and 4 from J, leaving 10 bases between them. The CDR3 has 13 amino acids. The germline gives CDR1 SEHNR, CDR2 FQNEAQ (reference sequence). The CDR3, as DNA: TGTGCCAGCAGCTCAGACGGGATCTATGGCTACACCTTC. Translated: CASSSDGIYGYTF.

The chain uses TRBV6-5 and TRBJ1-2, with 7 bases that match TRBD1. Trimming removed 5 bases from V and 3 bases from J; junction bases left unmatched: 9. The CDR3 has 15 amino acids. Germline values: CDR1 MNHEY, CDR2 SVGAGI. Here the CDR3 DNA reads TGTGCCAGCAGTAACAGGGGTGAGGCCTACTATGGCTACACCTTC. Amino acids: CASSNRGEAYYGYTF.

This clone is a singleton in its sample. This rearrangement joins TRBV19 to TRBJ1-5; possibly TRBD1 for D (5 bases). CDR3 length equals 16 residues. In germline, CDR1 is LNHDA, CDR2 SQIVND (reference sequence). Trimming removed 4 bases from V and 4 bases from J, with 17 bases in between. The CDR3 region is CASSTLSLRGNQPQHF. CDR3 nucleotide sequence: TGTGCCAGTAGTACCCTCTCGTTAAGGGGAAATCAGCCCCAGCATTTT.

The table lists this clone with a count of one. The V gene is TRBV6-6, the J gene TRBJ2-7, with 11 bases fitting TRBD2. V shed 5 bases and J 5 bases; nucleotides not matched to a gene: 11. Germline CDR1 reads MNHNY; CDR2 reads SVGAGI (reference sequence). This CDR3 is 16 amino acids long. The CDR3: CASSRPSSGGKDEQYF. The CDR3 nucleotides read TGTGCCAGCAGTCGCCCGTCTAGCGGGGGGAAGGACGAGCAGTACTTC.

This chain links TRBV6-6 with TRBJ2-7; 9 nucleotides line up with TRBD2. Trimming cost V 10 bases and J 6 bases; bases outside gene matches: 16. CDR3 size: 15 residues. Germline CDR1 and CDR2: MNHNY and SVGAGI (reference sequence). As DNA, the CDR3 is TGTGCCACGGCCGCTGGCGGGGGGGCTTTCTCCGAGCAGTACTTC. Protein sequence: CATAAGGGAFSEQYF.